This is a list of T cell receptor beta chains from one sample in a study of CD8 T cells in Susac syndrome. TCRdb reprocessed the immunoSEQ multiplex PCR reads via MiXCR and lists one record per CDR3 protein. The table lists around 230,000 distinct CDR3 sequences, 95% of them singletons. The sequenced sample was CD4+ T cells from PBMCs. All receptors come from a human donor with multiple sclerosis. CDR3s include the opening cysteine and the closing phenylalanine or tryptophan. Fields, in order: V gene, D gene, J gene, clone size, CDR3 DNA, CDR3 protein. The D gene is left open where the match is weak. Clone size is shown for a subset of rows, as once, few, many or a class of expanded clone.

V gene: TRBV29-1
D gene: -
J gene: TRBJ2-5
clone size: -
CDR3 DNA: TGCAGCGTTGAAGGGACAGATCAAGAGACCCAGTACTTC
CDR3 protein: CSVEGTDQETQYF

V gene: TRBV4-1
D gene: -
J gene: TRBJ2-3
clone size: -
CDR3 DNA: TGCGCCAGCAGCCAAGTTCCGGCCGGGGGACTCACGCAGTATTTT
CDR3 protein: CASSQVPAGGLTQYF

V gene: TRBV6-2/TRBV6-3
D gene: -
J gene: TRBJ2-5
clone size: -
CDR3 DNA: TGTGCCAGCAGTTACCAAAGCCCGCGGCGGGAGACCCAGTACTTC
CDR3 protein: CASSYQSPRRETQYF

V gene: TRBV4-1
D gene: -
J gene: TRBJ2-2
clone size: -
CDR3 DNA: TGCGCCAGCAGCCAGGGTGGGATACTTCCCGGGGAGCTGTTTTTT
CDR3 protein: CASSQGGILPGELFF

V gene: TRBV23-1
D gene: -
J gene: TRBJ2-7
clone size: once
CDR3 DNA: TGCGCCAGCAGTCATGTGATTGTCGAGCAGTACTTC
CDR3 protein: CASSHVIVEQYF

V gene: TRBV15
D gene: TRBD2
J gene: TRBJ2-1
clone size: -
CDR3 DNA: TGTGCCGTCGGACTAGCGGCAGAGTATGAGCAGTTCTTC
CDR3 protein: CAVGLAAEYEQFF

V gene: TRBV3-1
D gene: -
J gene: TRBJ2-2
clone size: -
CDR3 DNA: TGTGCCAGCAGCCAAGGTACAGGCGGTATGTCTACTGGGGAGCTGTTTTTT
CDR3 protein: CASSQGTGGMSTGELFF

V gene: TRBV6-5
D gene: -
J gene: TRBJ1-6
clone size: -
CDR3 DNA: TGTGCCAGCAGTTACTCGATTGTGAATTCACCCCTCCACTTT
CDR3 protein: CASSYSIVNSPLHF

V gene: TRBV6-6
D gene: TRBD1
J gene: TRBJ1-2
clone size: -
CDR3 DNA: TGTGCCAGCAGTTCACCGACAGGGTCCTATGGCTACACCTTC
CDR3 protein: CASSSPTGSYGYTF

V gene: TRBV29-1
D gene: -
J gene: TRBJ2-2
clone size: -
CDR3 DNA: TGCAGCGTTGATCAGGCCGGGGAGCTGTTTTTT
CDR3 protein: CSVDQAGELFF

V gene: TRBV7-9
D gene: -
J gene: TRBJ2-7
clone size: -
CDR3 DNA: TGTGCCAGCAGCTTCGGGACCGGGTCCTACGAGCAGTACTTC
CDR3 protein: CASSFGTGSYEQYF

V gene: TRBV3-1
D gene: TRBD1
J gene: TRBJ2-7
clone size: -
CDR3 DNA: TGTGCCAGCAGCCAAGGGGCCGGGACAGGACCCTACGAGCAGTACTTC
CDR3 protein: CASSQGAGTGPYEQYF

V gene: TRBV2
D gene: TRBD1
J gene: TRBJ1-2
clone size: once
CDR3 DNA: TGTGCCAGCAGTCTCGGGGGACAGATCTTCAAATTC
CDR3 protein: CASSLGGQIFKF

V gene: TRBV4-1
D gene: -
J gene: TRBJ2-5
clone size: -
CDR3 DNA: TGCGCCAGCAGCCAGGAGGGAGTGAAGGAGACCCAGTACTTC
CDR3 protein: CASSQEGVKETQYF

V gene: TRBV5-1
D gene: -
J gene: TRBJ2-5
clone size: -
CDR3 DNA: TGCGCCAGCAGCTTAGGGGGGCACAGCCAAGAGACCCAGTACTTC
CDR3 protein: CASSLGGHSQETQYF

V gene: TRBV6-2/TRBV6-3
D gene: TRBD2
J gene: TRBJ2-1
clone size: -
CDR3 DNA: TGTGCCAGCAGTTTTGTACTAGCGGCCCTGAATGAGCAGTTCTTC
CDR3 protein: CASSFVLAALNEQFF

V gene: TRBV30
D gene: -
J gene: TRBJ1-2
clone size: -
CDR3 DNA: TGTGCCTGGAGTGTACAGGCCAGGGGTAATTATGGCTACACCTTC
CDR3 protein: CAWSVQARGNYGYTF

V gene: TRBV9
D gene: -
J gene: TRBJ2-1
clone size: -
CDR3 DNA: TGTGCCAGCAGCGTAGACGGCCAAAGAGTGACACAGTTCTTC
CDR3 protein: CASSVDGQRVTQFF

V gene: TRBV20-1
D gene: -
J gene: TRBJ2-5
clone size: once
CDR3 DNA: TGCAGTGCTAATACAGGGCAAGAGACCCAGTACTTC
CDR3 protein: CSANTGQETQYF

V gene: TRBV29-1
D gene: -
J gene: TRBJ2-7
clone size: -
CDR3 DNA: TGCAGCGGGGGTCATAGCGGTGACCCCTACGAGCAGTACTTC
CDR3 protein: CSGGHSGDPYEQYF

V gene: TRBV20-1
D gene: TRBD2
J gene: TRBJ2-7
clone size: -
CDR3 DNA: TGCAGTGCTAGAGCCTTTCAGCGGGGCTACGAGCAGTACTTC
CDR3 protein: CSARAFQRGYEQYF

V gene: TRBV12-3/TRBV12-4
D gene: -
J gene: TRBJ1-1
clone size: -
CDR3 DNA: TGTGCCAGCAGGGGTGACAGCCAGAACACTGAAGCTTTCTTT
CDR3 protein: CASRGDSQNTEAFF

V gene: TRBV29-1
D gene: -
J gene: TRBJ1-5
clone size: -
CDR3 DNA: TGCAGCGTAACAACGGGGGCGAGCAATCAGCCCCAGCATTTT
CDR3 protein: CSVTTGASNQPQHF

V gene: TRBV6-5
D gene: TRBD1
J gene: TRBJ1-1
clone size: once
CDR3 DNA: TGTGCCAGCACGAGGACAGGGGTCTTTCCCACTGAAGCTTTCTTT
CDR3 protein: CASTRTGVFPTEAFF

V gene: TRBV29-1
D gene: -
J gene: TRBJ2-1
clone size: once
CDR3 DNA: TGCAGCGTTGGACGCAGGGAACATGAGCAGTTCTTC
CDR3 protein: CSVGRREHEQFF

V gene: TRBV6-6
D gene: TRBD1
J gene: TRBJ1-4
clone size: -
CDR3 DNA: TGTGCCAGTAGGGGAAGGGGGCGAGATGAAAAACTGTTTTTT
CDR3 protein: CASRGRGRDEKLFF

V gene: TRBV18
D gene: -
J gene: TRBJ2-2
clone size: -
CDR3 DNA: TGTGCCAGCTCACCTAAACAGCTCGAGAACACCGGGGAGCTGTTTTTT
CDR3 protein: CASSPKQLENTGELFF

V gene: TRBV20-1
D gene: -
J gene: TRBJ2-7
clone size: -
CDR3 DNA: TGCAGTGCCATAGGACGGGAGCAGTACTTC
CDR3 protein: CSAIGREQYF

V gene: TRBV30
D gene: -
J gene: TRBJ2-2
clone size: -
CDR3 DNA: TGTGCCTGGAGTGTGATAAAGTCCCCCGGGGAGCTGTTTTTT
CDR3 protein: CAWSVIKSPGELFF

V gene: TRBV29-1
D gene: -
J gene: TRBJ2-3
clone size: -
CDR3 DNA: TGCAGCGTTGAGTCTGCAGATACGCAGTATTTT
CDR3 protein: CSVESADTQYF

V gene: TRBV2
D gene: -
J gene: TRBJ2-1
clone size: -
CDR3 DNA: TGTGCCAGCAGTGTTAGCGGTTACAATGAGCAGTTCTTC
CDR3 protein: CASSVSGYNEQFF

V gene: TRBV6-5
D gene: TRBD1
J gene: TRBJ1-5
clone size: -
CDR3 DNA: TGTGCCAGCAGTCCGACAGGGGCTAACAATCAGCCCCAGCATTTT
CDR3 protein: CASSPTGANNQPQHF

V gene: TRBV9
D gene: -
J gene: TRBJ2-5
clone size: once
CDR3 DNA: TGTGCCAGCAGCGAGACTACCGCGGGGCCCCAGTACTTC
CDR3 protein: CASSETTAGPQYF

V gene: TRBV29-1
D gene: -
J gene: TRBJ1-2
clone size: -
CDR3 DNA: TGCAGCGCCCTGGACTGGTCTCAGTCTGGCTACACCTTC
CDR3 protein: CSALDWSQSGYTF

V gene: TRBV5-1
D gene: -
J gene: TRBJ1-6
clone size: -
CDR3 DNA: TGCGCCAGCAGCTTGGAAGGGAGACTCGGGGCCCACTTT
CDR3 protein: CASSLEGRLGAHF

V gene: TRBV12-3/TRBV12-4
D gene: -
J gene: TRBJ2-2
clone size: -
CDR3 DNA: TGTGCCAGCAGTGCGGATGGACATGTCGGGGAGCTGTTTTTT
CDR3 protein: CASSADGHVGELFF

V gene: TRBV7-8
D gene: -
J gene: TRBJ2-3
clone size: -
CDR3 DNA: TGTGCCAGCAGCTTAGTAATTGGAGATACGCAGTATTTT
CDR3 protein: CASSLVIGDTQYF

V gene: TRBV4-2
D gene: -
J gene: TRBJ1-2
clone size: -
CDR3 DNA: TGTGCCAGCAGCCAAGAAACGGTCAGTACCTATGGCTACACCTTC
CDR3 protein: CASSQETVSTYGYTF

V gene: TRBV3-1
D gene: -
J gene: TRBJ2-5
clone size: -
CDR3 DNA: TGTGCCAGCAGCCAAGTAGTCACCTATCAAGAGACCCAGTACTTC
CDR3 protein: CASSQVVTYQETQYF

V gene: TRBV2
D gene: TRBD1
J gene: TRBJ2-4
clone size: -
CDR3 DNA: TGTGCCAGCAGTTTCTCCCGGACAGGGGACATTCAGTACTTC
CDR3 protein: CASSFSRTGDIQYF

V gene: TRBV27
D gene: -
J gene: TRBJ1-6
clone size: -
CDR3 DNA: TGTGCCAGTCGGACTCAGGGTTCACCCCTCCACTTT
CDR3 protein: CASRTQGSPLHF

V gene: TRBV7-9
D gene: -
J gene: TRBJ1-3
clone size: -
CDR3 DNA: TGTGCCAGCAGATACTCTGGAAACACCATATATTTT
CDR3 protein: CASRYSGNTIYF

V gene: TRBV9
D gene: -
J gene: TRBJ2-6
clone size: -
CDR3 DNA: TGTGCCAGCAGCGTACGTACATCTGGGGCCAACGTCCTGACTTTC
CDR3 protein: CASSVRTSGANVLTF

V gene: TRBV24-1
D gene: -
J gene: TRBJ2-3
clone size: -
CDR3 DNA: TGTGCCACCAGTGAGGGGGGCACAGATACGCAGTATTTT
CDR3 protein: CATSEGGTDTQYF

V gene: TRBV7-8
D gene: TRBD1
J gene: TRBJ1-1
clone size: -
CDR3 DNA: TGTGCCAGCAGCTCGCGACAGGGATGGACTGAAGCTTTCTTT
CDR3 protein: CASSSRQGWTEAFF

V gene: TRBV5-1
D gene: -
J gene: TRBJ2-7
clone size: -
CDR3 DNA: TGCGCCACCTCACCTGGGGGTGCAAACGAGCAGTACTTC
CDR3 protein: CATSPGGANEQYF

V gene: TRBV9
D gene: -
J gene: TRBJ2-4
clone size: -
CDR3 DNA: TGTGCCAGTGCCGGGGGCGGGGCTGGAAACATTCAGTACTTC
CDR3 protein: CASAGGGAGNIQYF

V gene: TRBV12-5
D gene: TRBD2
J gene: TRBJ2-1
clone size: -
CDR3 DNA: TGTGCTAGTGGTTTGGTACTAGCGGGGGCTTGGGAGCACTCCTACAATGAGCAGTTCTTC
CDR3 protein: CASGLVLAGAWEHSYNEQFF

V gene: TRBV11-2
D gene: TRBD2
J gene: TRBJ2-1
clone size: -
CDR3 DNA: TGTGCCAGCAGCAAAACTAGCGGCTCCTACAATGAGCAGTTCTTC
CDR3 protein: CASSKTSGSYNEQFF

V gene: TRBV9
D gene: TRBD2
J gene: TRBJ2-1
clone size: -
CDR3 DNA: TGTGCCAGCAGCGTAGCTCTAGCGGGGGCAGACAATGAGCAGTTCTTC
CDR3 protein: CASSVALAGADNEQFF

V gene: TRBV3-1
D gene: -
J gene: TRBJ2-7
clone size: -
CDR3 DNA: TGTGCCAGCAGCCAAGTGGGGGCCGAGCAGTACTTC
CDR3 protein: CASSQVGAEQYF

V gene: TRBV12-3/TRBV12-4
D gene: -
J gene: TRBJ2-6
clone size: -
CDR3 DNA: TGTGCCAGCAGTTCTGGAGGTAGAGGGGCCAACGTCCTGACTTTC
CDR3 protein: CASSSGGRGANVLTF

V gene: TRBV28
D gene: TRBD2
J gene: TRBJ2-7
clone size: -
CDR3 DNA: TGTGCCAGCAGTTCAATTCCTAGCGGGGTTTACGAGCAGTACTTC
CDR3 protein: CASSSIPSGVYEQYF

V gene: TRBV9
D gene: TRBD1
J gene: TRBJ2-7
clone size: -
CDR3 DNA: TGTGCCAGCAGCGCCCATGCGGGGACAGGAGGTTACGAGCAGTACTTC
CDR3 protein: CASSAHAGTGGYEQYF

V gene: TRBV30
D gene: TRBD2
J gene: TRBJ2-1
clone size: -
CDR3 DNA: TGTGCCTGGAGCTTAGCGGGAGCGAACTACAATGAGCAGTTCTTC
CDR3 protein: CAWSLAGANYNEQFF